This TCR beta chain was observed in a study of cytomegalovirus exposure and HLA in healthy donors. Details on this clone: The antigen is not known.

Study results and limitations: It was reported that TCR beta sequences correctly inferred the HLA-A and HLA-B alleles for most subjects. A missense variant in DCLRE1C was later tied to TCR beta V- and J-gene trimming. Overall, 164 TCR beta chains were annotated as cytomegalovirus-associated.

Looked up from germline, CDR1 is SNHLY and CDR2 is FYNNEI. With 8 bases removed from V and 5 bases from J, the gap between germline ends came to 15 bases. This CDR3 contains 13 residues. The PCR employed 60 Vbeta primers together with 13 Jbeta primers. Measured with immunoSEQ multiplex PCR; TCRdb has only the in-frame clones, and not every one. Of fewer than 90,000 clones listed, roughly 80% are singletons. This receptor was identified in a man aged 25 to 45 in good health and CMV-seropositive. The chain employs TRBV2 and TRBJ2-5, with D unresolved. The specimen sequenced was PBMCs. CDR3 nucleotides: TGTGCCAGCCACAATAACCCGAGGGAGACCCAGTACTTC. Translated, it gives CASHNNPRETQYF. The complete variable domain, with remaining parts taken from reference TRBV2 and TRBJ2-5, reads EPEVTQTPSHQVTQMGQEVILRCVPISNHLYFYWYRQILGQKVEFLVSFYNNEISEKSEIFDDQFSVERPDGSNFTLKIRSTKLEDSAMYFCASHNNPRETQYFGPGTRLLVL.